Listed below are T cell receptor beta chains from one sample, sequenced in a study of blood T cell repertoires in COVID-19. The table came from immunoSEQ multiplex PCR; TCRdb's copy has only in-frame clones and leaves some out. This table has around 250,000 clones, about 90% appearing once. Input material: peripheral blood. These receptors were taken from a woman aged 70-85 years with COVID-19, enrolled during active disease. CDR3s include the opening cysteine and the closing phenylalanine or tryptophan. Each record gives: V gene, J gene, clone size, D gene, CDR3 protein, CDR3 DNA. The D gene is left open where the match is weak. The size of a clone is reported for some rows only, either as once, few or many, or as a class for expanded clones.

>TRBV15|TRBJ2-3|NA|TRBD2
CATMRDYSTDTQYF
TGTGCCACCATGAGGGACTATAGCACAGATACGCAGTATTTT
>TRBV21-1|TRBJ2-2|NA|NA
CASSKIGRHGTNTGELFF
TGTGCCAGCAGCAAAATCGGCAGACACGGAACGAACACCGGGGAGCTGTTTTTT
>TRBV7-6|TRBJ2-6|NA|NA
CASSPSFGTSGANVLTF
TGTGCCAGCAGCCCATCTTTCGGGACTTCAGGGGCCAACGTCCTGACTTTC
>TRBV5-1|TRBJ1-2|NA|NA
CASSLVAGRQGYTF
TGCGCCAGCAGCTTGGTTGCGGGACGGCAGGGCTACACCTTC
>TRBV5-1|TRBJ1-1|NA|NA
CASSLIPRGGVGTEAFF
TGCGCCAGCAGCTTGATCCCCCGGGGCGGGGTCGGAACTGAAGCTTTCTTT
>TRBV11-2|TRBJ1-2|NA|NA
CASSLDLNPANYGYTF
TGTGCCAGCAGCTTAGATCTTAACCCGGCTAACTATGGCTACACCTTC
>TRBV7-3|TRBJ1-1|NA|NA
CASSLNVGGIGEAFF
TGTGCCAGCAGCTTAAATGTAGGAGGGATCGGTGAAGCTTTCTTT
>TRBV4-1|TRBJ1-1|NA|TRBD1
CASSPQIGQGGNTEAFF
TGCGCCAGCAGCCCCCAAATCGGACAGGGGGGGAACACTGAAGCTTTCTTT
>TRBV5-1|TRBJ2-1|NA|NA
CASSLGASYNEQFF
TGCGCCAGCAGCTTGGGGGCATCCTACAATGAGCAGTTCTTC
>TRBV19|TRBJ2-4|once|TRBD1
CASSRGQGRNIQYF
TGTGCCAGTAGCCGTGGACAGGGTCGGAACATTCAGTACTTC
>TRBV29-1|TRBJ2-7|NA|TRBD1
CSVKPGQPNSYEQYF
TGCAGCGTAAAACCGGGACAGCCAAACTCCTACGAGCAGTACTTC
>TRBV19|TRBJ2-5|NA|NA
CASSSLPQETQYF
TGTGCCAGTAGTTCCCTCCCCCAAGAGACCCAGTACTTC
>TRBV24-1|TRBJ1-1|NA|NA
CATSDLLNEGVNTEAFF
TGTGCCACCAGTGATCTGTTGAACGAGGGCGTTAACACTGAAGCTTTCTTT
>TRBV2|TRBJ1-4|NA|TRBD1
CASSEVVAGGDEKLFF
TGTGCCAGCAGTGAAGTCGTCGCAGGGGGCGATGAAAAACTGTTTTTT
>TRBV5-1|TRBJ1-2|NA|TRBD1
CASSAGQGVGYTF
TGCGCCAGCAGCGCAGGACAGGGGGTCGGCTACACCTTC
>TRBV11-2|TRBJ1-6|NA|NA
CASSPPGQYNSPLHF
TGTGCCAGCAGCCCCCCGGGACAATATAATTCACCCCTCCACTTT
>TRBV6-5|TRBJ1-5|once|NA
CASNRPRAGNQPQHF
TGTGCCAGCAATCGACCCAGGGCTGGCAATCAGCCCCAGCATTTT
>TRBV3-1/TRBV3-2|TRBJ2-5|NA|TRBD2
CASSQDLDVAGGRETQYF
TGTGCCAGCAGCCAAGATCTTGACGTAGCGGGAGGGCGAGAGACCCAGTACTTC
>TRBV7-8|TRBJ2-3|NA|NA
CASSQGLTTADTQYF
TGTGCCAGCAGTCAGGGCCTCACTACAGCGGATACGCAGTATTTT
>TRBV11-3|TRBJ2-1|NA|TRBD1
CASSLVSGGEQFF
TGTGCCAGCAGCTTAGTATCAGGGGGTGAGCAGTTCTTC
>TRBV4-2|TRBJ2-2|once|NA
CASSHTNTGELFF
TGTGCCAGCAGCCACACGAACACCGGGGAGCTGTTTTTT
>TRBV27|TRBJ2-6|NA|TRBD2
CASSLVAGVSGANVLTF
TGTGCCAGCAGTTTAGTCGCGGGAGTCTCTGGGGCCAACGTCCTGACTTTC
>TRBV19|TRBJ2-7|NA|NA
CASSIGGEQYF
TGTGCCAGTAGTATAGGCGGAGAGCAGTACTTC
>TRBV28|TRBJ1-2|NA|TRBD1
CASSPGQTFSGYTF
TGTGCCAGCAGCCCGGGACAGACCTTCTCCGGCTACACCTTC
>TRBV4-3|TRBJ1-1|few|NA
CASSQTINTEAFF
TGCGCCAGCAGCCAGACAATAAACACTGAAGCTTTCTTT
>TRBV18|TRBJ1-2|NA|TRBD1
CASSARQGMYGYTF
TGTGCCAGCTCAGCCCGACAGGGGATGTATGGCTACACCTTC
>TRBV19|TRBJ1-6|few|TRBD1
CASKASDRGGSPLHF
TGTGCCAGTAAGGCCTCGGACAGGGGAGGATCACCCCTCCACTTT
>TRBV28|TRBJ2-2|many|NA
CARAADKNTGELFF
TGTGCCAGGGCAGCCGACAAGAACACCGGGGAGCTGTTTTTT
>TRBV28|TRBJ1-4|NA|NA
CATTRGGATNEKLFF
TGTGCCACCACGCGGGGGGGGGCAACTAATGAAAAACTGTTTTTT
>TRBV28|TRBJ1-5|NA|NA
CASSFNPLDQPQHF
TGTGCCAGCAGTTTTAACCCTCTAGATCAGCCCCAGCATTTT
>TRBV20-1|TRBJ2-1|NA|NA
CSASDRDEQFF
TGCAGTGCTAGCGACCGGGATGAGCAGTTCTTC
>TRBV3-1/TRBV3-2|TRBJ1-5|NA|NA
CASSQSGSGQPQHF
TGTGCCAGCAGCCAAAGCGGGTCCGGGCAGCCCCAGCATTTT
>TRBV9|TRBJ2-1|NA|TRBD2
CASSVASGTTYEQFF
TGTGCCAGCAGCGTAGCTAGCGGGACTACGTATGAGCAGTTCTTC
>TRBV5-1|TRBJ2-1|NA|NA
CASSLPPGSSYNEQFF
TGCGCCAGCAGCTTGCCCCCTGGGAGCTCCTACAATGAGCAGTTCTTC
>TRBV7-9|TRBJ2-1|few|TRBD2
CASSLGTRGNEQFF
TGTGCCAGCAGCTTAGGGACTAGAGGCAATGAGCAGTTCTTC
>TRBV27|TRBJ2-3|NA|NA
CASSSTKFGSTDTQYF
TGTGCCAGCAGTTCCACAAAATTCGGGAGCACAGATACGCAGTATTTT
>TRBV10-3|TRBJ2-1|NA|NA
CAISESKHEQFF
TGTGCCATCAGTGAGTCGAAGCATGAGCAGTTCTTC
>TRBV10-3|TRBJ2-7|NA|TRBD1
CAIRSDRTSYEQYF
TGTGCCATCAGATCGGACAGGACCTCCTACGAGCAGTACTTC
>TRBV7-9|TRBJ1-3|NA|TRBD1
CASSLNRGLFSAGNTIYF
TGTGCCAGCAGCTTAAACAGGGGGCTTTTTTCGGCTGGAAACACCATATATTTT
>TRBV9|TRBJ2-6|NA|NA
CASSVDKTTGTAGANVLTF
TGTGCCAGCAGCGTAGATAAGACTACAGGGACCGCTGGGGCCAACGTCCTGACTTTC
>TRBV4-1|TRBJ1-2|few|TRBD1
CASSQDINWTGGRGYTF
TGCGCCAGCAGCCAAGATATTAATTGGACAGGGGGCCGTGGCTACACCTTC
>TRBV28|TRBJ1-2|NA|TRBD1
CASSWPMTGTGFGYTF
TGTGCCAGCAGTTGGCCCATGACCGGGACAGGGTTTGGCTACACCTTC
>TRBV11-3|TRBJ2-7|once|TRBD1
CASSLGDSTYEQYF
TGTGCCAGCAGCTTAGGGGACAGCACCTACGAGCAGTACTTC
>TRBV30|TRBJ1-5|NA|NA
CAWRSGGYNQPQHF
TGTGCCTGGAGATCGGGAGGGTACAATCAGCCCCAGCATTTT
>TRBV6-5|TRBJ1-2|NA|NA
CASSPSTENYGYTF
TGTGCCAGCAGCCCCTCGACAGAGAACTATGGCTACACCTTC
>TRBV6-5|TRBJ1-1|NA|NA
CASSYGGREKAFF
TGTGCCAGCAGTTACGGAGGAAGGGAAAAGGCTTTCTTT
>TRBV7-9|TRBJ2-1|NA|TRBD1
CASSQLTGAEQFF
TGTGCCAGCAGCCAACTGACAGGGGCTGAGCAGTTCTTC
>TRBV28|TRBJ2-7|NA|TRBD2
CASSLFAGESYEQYF
TGTGCCAGCAGTTTATTTGCGGGAGAGTCGTACGAGCAGTACTTC
>TRBV5-1|TRBJ2-2|NA|TRBD1
CASSLGTGGGTGELFF
TGCGCCAGCAGCTTGGGTACAGGGGGCGGCACCGGGGAGCTGTTTTTT
>TRBV6-5|TRBJ1-6|NA|TRBD1
CASSSGTEIYNSPLHF
TGTGCCAGCAGTTCCGGGACAGAAATTTATAATTCACCCCTCCACTTT
>TRBV20-1|TRBJ2-1|once|TRBD2
CSAAGVNEQFF
TGCAGTGCCGCGGGAGTCAATGAGCAGTTCTTC